These T cell receptor beta chains were read from a single sample in a study of blood T cell repertoires in COVID-19. The protocol was immunoSEQ multiplex PCR, while the TCRdb copy is restricted to in-frame clones and leaves out a portion. The table lists about 140,000 clones, approximately 84% of them singletons. The sequencing sample was made of PBMCs or T cells enriched from blood (not recorded which). The receptor source for this set is a middle-aged man with acute COVID-19. CDR3s leave out the opening cysteine and the closing phenylalanine or tryptophan. The D gene is left open where the match is weak.

V gene	J gene	D gene	CDR3 protein
TRBV30	TRBJ1-6	.	AWRGDWSNSPLH
TRBV7-2	TRBJ2-3	TRBD1	ASSPDRGHTDTQY
TRBV30	TRBJ2-1	.	AWSASSSNEQF
TRBV28	TRBJ1-2	.	ASSLRPGYGGYT
TRBV6-5	TRBJ2-3	.	ASNGPTDTQY
TRBV27	TRBJ2-2	.	ASSPVSGTGELF
TRBV7-6	TRBJ1-6	.	ASSLGGANGPLH
TRBV4-1	TRBJ2-1	TRBD1	ASSQGGQGRMNEQF
TRBV28	TRBJ1-5	.	ASSQTGVYQPQH
TRBV2	TRBJ2-5	TRBD2	ASSRTSLQETQY
TRBV3-1/TRBV3-2	TRBJ1-1	TRBD1	ASSQSGTGREAF
TRBV4-3	TRBJ1-6	.	ASSQGRLYNSPLH
TRBV30	TRBJ1-4	.	AWKAANEKLF
TRBV27	TRBJ2-2	TRBD2	ASSLLAGSPSGELF
TRBV28	TRBJ1-2	.	ASRPMRLIYGYT
TRBV11-2	TRBJ2-7	TRBD1	ASSRRTGVPYEQY
TRBV5-5	TRBJ2-3	.	ASSLVATNTQY
TRBV12-3/TRBV12-4	TRBJ1-5	.	ASSSGDHQPQH
TRBV10-3	TRBJ2-1	TRBD2	ASGLAGVDEQF
TRBV27	TRBJ2-7	.	ASSFLERAGYEQY
TRBV10-3	TRBJ2-3	.	AIGGGLSTDTQY
TRBV19	TRBJ2-7	.	ASSFSTGSYEQY
TRBV10-3	TRBJ2-7	TRBD1	AISDHRDRDYEQY
TRBV19	TRBJ2-1	.	ASSIANEQF
TRBV6-2/TRBV6-3	TRBJ1-6	.	ASSYGPDIYNSPLH
TRBV4-2	TRBJ1-6	.	ASSQETPGYSPLH
TRBV10-2	TRBJ2-4	TRBD1	ASETGFTKNIQY
TRBV14	TRBJ1-1	TRBD1	ASRQLKGQGANTEAF
TRBV9	TRBJ2-2	TRBD2	ASSAPGGSANTGELF
TRBV12-3/TRBV12-4	TRBJ1-5	.	ASSSGNQPQH
TRBV7-9	TRBJ1-2	.	ASTPVDTYGYT
TRBV7-8	TRBJ1-1	.	ASSPTTVNTEAF
TRBV6-5	TRBJ1-1	.	ASKAPGGLNTEAF
TRBV7-8	TRBJ2-2	.	ASSLDTRTHTGELF
TRBV7-9	TRBJ1-6	.	ASSLDARDSPLH
TRBV5-1	TRBJ1-2	TRBD1	ASSAGQGYGYT
TRBV5-1	TRBJ2-2	.	ASSLAAGIQYTGELF
TRBV7-9	TRBJ2-1	TRBD2	ASSSKRGLNNEQF
TRBV29-1	TRBJ2-1	TRBD2	SVLRDYFLNEQF
TRBV10-3	TRBJ2-5	TRBD2	AISESSGGPQETQY
TRBV7-2	TRBJ2-7	TRBD1	ASSYGGQGLSYEQY
TRBV28	TRBJ1-1	TRBD1	ASRDRIVTEAF
TRBV11-2	TRBJ1-4	.	ASRRFQGSLATNEKLF
TRBV19	TRBJ1-5	.	ASSITRRVDQPQH
TRBV5-1	TRBJ2-5	TRBD1	ASRTGGGQETQY
TRBV29-1	TRBJ2-3	.	SVQGGPGNTDTQY
TRBV24-1	TRBJ2-3	TRBD2	ATSDLTTSGSSDTQY
TRBV10-1	TRBJ1-5	.	ASSLGSDQPQH
TRBV5-4	TRBJ2-2	TRBD1	ASSEPGTGNTGELF
TRBV5-1	TRBJ2-5	TRBD2	ASTVSGRAVETQY
TRBV11-2	TRBJ2-7	.	ASSQAVEQY